This T cell receptor beta chain came from a study of T-cell memory formation after mild COVID-19. For the study at large: Clusters of TCRs were largely donor specific. The study's findings and limits: Among contracting clones, CD4+ were mainly CM/EM and CD8+ enriched in EMRA.

Regarding this clonotype: The antigen is unknown.

Germline V gives CDR1 SGHNT, CDR2 YYREEE (reference sequence). The CDR3 sequence is 15 residues long. After removal of 4 bases from V and 0 bases from J, the junction contained 7 bases not matched to a gene. Constant-segment primers and 5'RACE yielded cDNA libraries for TCR alpha and TCR beta, each carrying sample barcodes and UMIs. MiXCR, run by TCRdb on the 5' RACE reads, gives a single entry per CDR3 protein. The table records 50,000 or so distinct CDR3 sequences, approximately 9% of them present only once. The chain is built from TRBV5-4 and TRBJ2-7; 7 bases align to TRBD2. The TCR comes from an adult woman who had mild COVID-19 (a few samples of this study predate the infection). Cell type and time point are not known. Sequencing input: PBMCs or a T cell subset sorted from them (not recorded which). DNA for the CDR3: TGTGCCAGCAGCGACGCGCCGGGAGGCTCCTACGAGCAGTACTTC. As protein: CASSDAPGGSYEQYF.